A single sample gave rise to the 10 T cell receptor beta chains below, sequenced in a study of shared clonotypes between healthy human individuals. Measured with immunoSEQ multiplex PCR; TCRdb has only the in-frame clones, and not every one. In the table there are 2 million to 2.5 million clones, over 85% of which are singletons. Source material: naive CD4+ T cells from PBMCs. Subset meaning: CD45RA+ positively selected. These receptors were obtained from a man in his late teens or twenties in good health. Some clones in this sample may be carry-over from other donors' samples.

V gene TRBV2 combines with J gene TRBJ1-5; 9 bases align to TRBD1. The CDR3 is made up of 15 amino acids. Trimming took 6 bases from V and 3 from J; bases not matched to a gene: 6. CDR1 and CDR2 from the germline V gene are SNHLY and FYNNEI. The CDR3 region has the DNA TGTGCCAGCAGCGGACAGGGGCCCACCAATCAGCCCCAGCATTTT. Translating gives CASSGQGPTNQPQHF.

This rearrangement joins TRBV7-2 to TRBJ2-1, with D tentatively TRBD1 or TRBD2 (5 bases each). The germline V and J ends were trimmed by 3 bases and 8 bases, with 11 bases remaining between them. The CDR3 is 13 amino acids. The germline V gene has CDR1 SGHTA and CDR2 FQGNSA. The CDR3 DNA reads as TGTGCCAGCAGCTTCCTTTTGGGGGATGAGCAGTTCTTC. Translation gives CASSFLLGDEQFF.

Concerning this clone: Additional DNA sequences in this sample encode the identical CDR3. This rearrangement joins TRBV18 to TRBJ2-5; 7 nucleotides align to TRBD1. The CDR3 contains 14 residues. Germline-derived CDR1 and CDR2 are KGHSH and LQKENI. The junction had 3 bases not matched to a gene; V was cut back by 3 bases and J by 2 bases. The CDR3, as DNA: TGTGCCAGCTCACCGGACAGGAGGCAAGAGACCCAGTACTTC. This encodes CASSPDRRQETQYF.

The chain carries TRBV4-2 and TRBJ2-7; TRBD2 agrees at 9 bases. With 3 bases clipped from V and 2 bases from J, the junction kept 8 bases outside the gene matches. CDR3 length: 16 amino acids. Germline lookup yields CDR1 LGHNA and CDR2 YNFKEQ. DNA for the CDR3: TGTGCCAGCAGCCACCCCGGCGGGAGGGATACCTACGAGCAGTACTTC. It encodes CASSHPGGRDTYEQYF.

This clone came up once. This rearrangement joins TRBV29-1 to TRBJ1-1; D is possibly TRBD1 (6 bases). The CDR3 is 14 residues long. V lost 2 bases to trimming and J lost 0 bases, with 10 bases between them. CDR1 SQVTM and CDR2 ANQGSEA come from the germline V gene. The CDR3 nucleotides read TGCAGCGTTGAACACAGGGCGGTGAACACTGAAGCTTTCTTT. Translated, it gives CSVEHRAVNTEAFF.

With respect to this clone: Other DNA sequences within the sample encode an identical CDR3. The chain has TRBV5-1 and TRBJ2-5, with D perhaps TRBD1 (5 bases). This CDR3 is built from 14 residues. V gave up 0 bases and J gave up 4 bases, with 10 bases separating them. The germline V gene encodes CDR1 SGHRS and CDR2 YFSETQ. The CDR3 here is CASSLEGAGETQYF. The CDR3 bases are TGCGCCAGCAGCTTGGAAGGGGCTGGAGAGACCCAGTACTTC.

This chain joins TRBV7-3 and TRBJ2-5, with unresolved D. V was trimmed by 8 bases and J by 5 bases, leaving 6 bases between them. The germline V gene has CDR1 SGHTA and CDR2 FQGTGA. The length of the CDR3 is 10 residues. In DNA form, the CDR3 reads TGTGCCAGCTCCAGGGAGACCCAGTACTTC. This sequence encodes CASSRETQYF.

A note on this clone: The same CDR3 arises from other DNA sequences in this sample as well. The chain has TRBV5-1 and TRBJ2-1; D call uncertain. Germline CDR1 SGHRS, CDR2 YFSETQ. This CDR3 comprises 12 residues. V lost 0 bases, J lost 7 bases, and 5 bases lay in between. The CDR3 spells CASSLGGNEQFF. CDR3 DNA: TGCGCCAGCAGCTTGGGAGGAAATGAGCAGTTCTTC.

Note on this clone: Other DNA sequences within the sample encode an identical CDR3. The chain is built from TRBV29-1 and TRBJ2-3; D is unclear. This CDR3 has 11 amino acids. Germline-derived CDR1 and CDR2 are SQVTM and ANQGSEA. Deletions cut 3 bases from V and 1 base from J, with 2 bases between. The CDR3 reads CSVDRTDTQYF. In nucleotides, the CDR3 is TGCAGCGTTGACCGCACAGATACGCAGTATTTT.

The chain uses TRBV7-9 and TRBJ2-1; 7 nucleotides align to TRBD2. The CDR3 length is 16 residues. With V trimmed by 4 bases and J by 2 bases, 8 bases remained unmatched. Germline V gives CDR1 SEHNR, CDR2 FQNEAQ (reference sequence). CDR3 sequence reads: CASSSSSGHTYNEQFF. The CDR3, as DNA: TGTGCCAGCAGCTCATCTAGCGGACACACCTACAATGAGCAGTTCTTC.